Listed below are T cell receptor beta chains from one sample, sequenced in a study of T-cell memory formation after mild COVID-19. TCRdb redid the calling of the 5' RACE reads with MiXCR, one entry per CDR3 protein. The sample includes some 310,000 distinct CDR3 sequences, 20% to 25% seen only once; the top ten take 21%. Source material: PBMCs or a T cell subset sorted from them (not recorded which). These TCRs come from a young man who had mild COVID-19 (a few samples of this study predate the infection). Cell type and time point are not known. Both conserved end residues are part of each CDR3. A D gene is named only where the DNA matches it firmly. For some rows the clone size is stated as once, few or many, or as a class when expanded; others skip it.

TGCGCCAGCAGCCGAATGGGGACTGTTCGCGAGCAGTACTTC CASSRMGTVREQYF TRBV4-1 - - TRBJ2-7
TGTGCCAGCTCACCGCCGGGACAGGGGCAAGAGACCCAGTACTTC CASSPPGQGQETQYF TRBV18 few TRBD1 TRBJ2-5
TGTGCCAGCAGCTTAAATCGTCGGGGAGAGGGAAACATTCAGTACTTC CASSLNRRGEGNIQYF TRBV7-2 - - TRBJ2-4
TGTGCCAGCAGCCCTGGGACAGACACCATATATTTT CASSPGTDTIYF TRBV9 - TRBD1 TRBJ1-3
TGTGCCAGCAGAAGGGGCTTCGGCACTGAAGCTTTCTTT CASRRGFGTEAFF TRBV6-5 - - TRBJ1-1
TGTGCCAGCAGCACTGGGACAGAAGAGACCCAGTACTTC CASSTGTEETQYF TRBV7-9 - TRBD1 TRBJ2-5
TGTGCCAGCAGTTCCTTCGAGGCGGGCACTGAAGCTTTCTTT CASSSFEAGTEAFF TRBV12-3/TRBV12-4 few - TRBJ1-1
TGTGCCAGCAGTTTTGGAGCGGCGGGGGCAGATACGCAGTATTTT CASSFGAAGADTQYF TRBV27 - TRBD2 TRBJ2-3
TGTGCCAGCAGCTCGCGCACCCTTAGCACAGATACGCAGTATTTT CASSSRTLSTDTQYF TRBV7-8 - - TRBJ2-3
TGTGCCAGCAGTGAAATCCGGAAGACCCAGTACTTC CASSEIRKTQYF TRBV6-1 - - TRBJ2-5
TGTGCCAGCAGCCAAGAGGCTGGTCTAGTAGAGCAGTACTTC CASSQEAGLVEQYF TRBV3-1 - - TRBJ2-7
TGTGCCAGCAGCCGCGGGTTGGGCCCGAGAGGCCAGCCCCAGCATTTT CASSRGLGPRGQPQHF TRBV7-9 once - TRBJ1-5
TGCGCCAGCAGCTTGGCTCCAGCGGGGGGCACAGATACGCAGTATTTT CASSLAPAGGTDTQYF TRBV5-1 few TRBD2 TRBJ2-3
TGTGCCAGCGCCCCCCAAGGCACTGAAGCTTTCTTT CASAPQGTEAFF TRBV6-6 many - TRBJ1-1
TGTGCCAGCAGTTTAACCAGGGGCGACGGCTACACCTTC CASSLTRGDGYTF TRBV12-3/TRBV12-4 few - TRBJ1-2
TGTGCCAGCAGTGAGGATTCAGGGTTGAACACCGGGGAGCTGTTTTTT CASSEDSGLNTGELFF TRBV25-1 - - TRBJ2-2
TGCGCCAGCAGCCAGGAAACCTGGACTAGCGGGGATGATACGCAGTATTTT CASSQETWTSGDDTQYF TRBV4-1 - TRBD2 TRBJ2-3
TGCGCCAGCAGCTTGGACGGCGGCTCCTACGAGCAGTACTTC CASSLDGGSYEQYF TRBV5-1 few - TRBJ2-7
TGTGCCAGCAGCCAAGTTGAGGGGGCTTACAACATTCAGTACTTC CASSQVEGAYNIQYF TRBV14 few TRBD1 TRBJ2-4
TGTGCCAGCAGTTTCAGGAATATGTATAGCAATCAGCCCCAGCATTTT CASSFRNMYSNQPQHF TRBV12-3/TRBV12-4 - - TRBJ1-5
TGTGCCAGCAGCTTCCGTTCTAGCGGGGCTAGCACAGATACGCAGTATTTT CASSFRSSGASTDTQYF TRBV7-2 - TRBD2 TRBJ2-3
TGCGCCAGCAGCCAAGAACTGGACCAACCCCTCCACTTT CASSQELDQPLHF TRBV4-3 - - TRBJ1-6
TGCAGCGTTCAGAATGGTCACACTGAAGCTTTCTTT CSVQNGHTEAFF TRBV29-1 once - TRBJ1-1
TGCGCCATCAGTACAGAGGCCGGGGAGCTGTTTTTT CAISTEAGELFF TRBV5-1 few - TRBJ2-2
TGTGCCAGCAGCCTGAGATGGACTAGCGGGGGGGAGAATACGCAGTATTTT CASSLRWTSGGENTQYF TRBV7-2 - TRBD2 TRBJ2-3
TGTGCCAGCAGCTTGAGGACCGCGTATGGCTACACCTTC CASSLRTAYGYTF TRBV5-4 few - TRBJ1-2
TGTGCCAGCAGCTTAGGGCAAGGCCTACACAAAAACATTCAGTACTTC CASSLGQGLHKNIQYF TRBV11-2 - - TRBJ2-4
TGTGCCAGCAGACTAGCGGGGACAGATACGCAGTATTTT CASRLAGTDTQYF TRBV6-5 - TRBD2 TRBJ2-3
TGCAGTGCAAAAAAGTCGGGGTTCGAGCAGTACTTC CSAKKSGFEQYF TRBV20-1 few - TRBJ2-7
TGTGCCACCAGCAGAGATCGGGACAGCTACTATGGCTACACCTTC CATSRDRDSYYGYTF TRBV15 few TRBD1 TRBJ1-2
TGCGCCAGCAGCCCGAGCGCCCAGAATGCTTGGGAGACCCAGTACTTC CASSPSAQNAWETQYF TRBV4-1 - - TRBJ2-5
TGCAGCGTTGAAGTTAGGGTAAATCTCACCTTC CSVEVRVNLTF TRBV29-1 - - TRBJ1-2
TGTGCCAGCAGCTCAGGTGGGGGGAACACTGAAGCTTTCTTT CASSSGGGNTEAFF TRBV11-2 few - TRBJ1-1